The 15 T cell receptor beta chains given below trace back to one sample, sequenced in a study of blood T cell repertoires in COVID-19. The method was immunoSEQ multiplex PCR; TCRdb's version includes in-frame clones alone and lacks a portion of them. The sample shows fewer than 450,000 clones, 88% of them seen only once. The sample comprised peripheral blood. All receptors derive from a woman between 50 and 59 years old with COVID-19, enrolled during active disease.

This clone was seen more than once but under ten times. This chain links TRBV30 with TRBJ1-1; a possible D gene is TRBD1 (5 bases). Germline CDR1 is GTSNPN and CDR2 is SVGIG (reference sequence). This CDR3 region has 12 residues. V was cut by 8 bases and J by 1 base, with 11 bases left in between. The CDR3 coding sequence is TGTGCCCAGGGCAGGGAGAACACTGAAGCTTTCTTT. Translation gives CAQGRENTEAFF.

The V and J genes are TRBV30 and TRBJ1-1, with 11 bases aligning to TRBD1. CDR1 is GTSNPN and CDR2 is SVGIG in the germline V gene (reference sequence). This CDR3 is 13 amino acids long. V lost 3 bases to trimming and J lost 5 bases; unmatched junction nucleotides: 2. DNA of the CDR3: TGTGCCTGGAGCGGGGACAGGGGGACTGAAGCTTTCTTT. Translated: CAWSGDRGTEAFF. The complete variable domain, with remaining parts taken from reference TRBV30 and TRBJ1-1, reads SQTIHQWPATLVQPVGSPLSLECTVEGTSNPNLYWYRQAAGRGLQLLFYSVGIGQISSEVPQNLSASRPQDRQFILSSKKLLLSDSGFYLCAWSGDRGTEAFFGQGTRLTVV.

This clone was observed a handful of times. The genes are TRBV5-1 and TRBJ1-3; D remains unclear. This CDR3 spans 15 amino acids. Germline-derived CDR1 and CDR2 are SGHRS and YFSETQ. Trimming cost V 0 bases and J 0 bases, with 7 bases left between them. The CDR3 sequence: CASSLDSFSGNTIYF. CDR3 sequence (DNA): TGCGCCAGCAGCTTGGACAGCTTCTCTGGAAACACCATATATTTT.

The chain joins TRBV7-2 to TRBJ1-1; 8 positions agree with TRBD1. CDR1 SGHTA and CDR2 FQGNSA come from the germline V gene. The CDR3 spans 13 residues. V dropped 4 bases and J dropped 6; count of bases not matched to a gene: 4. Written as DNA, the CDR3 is TGTGCCAGCAGCTACGGGACAGGCGCTGAAGCTTTCTTT. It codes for CASSYGTGAEAFF. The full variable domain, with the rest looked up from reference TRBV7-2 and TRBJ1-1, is GAGVSQSPSNKVTEKGKDVELRCDPISGHTALYWYRQSLGQGLEFLIYFQGNSAPDKSGLPSDRFSAERTGGSVSTLTIQRTQQEDSAVYLCASSYGTGAEAFFGQGTRLTVV.

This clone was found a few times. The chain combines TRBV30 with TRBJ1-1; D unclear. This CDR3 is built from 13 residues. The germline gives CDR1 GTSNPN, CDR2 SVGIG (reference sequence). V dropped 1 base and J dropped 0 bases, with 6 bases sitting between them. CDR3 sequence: CAWSDGLNTEAFF. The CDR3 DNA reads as TGTGCCTGGAGTGACGGGTTGAACACTGAAGCTTTCTTT.

CDR3 protein: CASSWAGVGSGNTIYF. Written as DNA, the CDR3 is TGCGCCAGCAGCTGGGCCGGGGTTGGATCTGGAAACACCATATATTTT. This chain links TRBV5-1 with TRBJ1-3; no clear D. The V end lost 3 bases, the J end lost 1 base, and 14 bases lay between the germline ends. From germline, CDR1 is SGHRS and CDR2 YFSETQ. This CDR3 has 16 amino acids.

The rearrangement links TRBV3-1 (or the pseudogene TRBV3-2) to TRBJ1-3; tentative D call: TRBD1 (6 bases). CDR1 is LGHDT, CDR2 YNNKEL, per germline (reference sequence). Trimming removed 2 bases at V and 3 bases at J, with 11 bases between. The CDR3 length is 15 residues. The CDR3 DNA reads TGTGCCAGCAGCCAAAATAACAGGGATGGAAACACCATATATTTT. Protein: CASSQNNRDGNTIYF.

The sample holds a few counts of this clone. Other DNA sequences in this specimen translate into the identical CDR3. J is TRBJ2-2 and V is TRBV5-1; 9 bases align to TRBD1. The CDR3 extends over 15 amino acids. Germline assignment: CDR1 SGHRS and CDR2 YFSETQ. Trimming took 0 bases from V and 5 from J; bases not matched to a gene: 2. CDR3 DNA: TGCGCCAGCAGCTTGGAAGGACAGGGGACCGGGGAGCTGTTTTTT. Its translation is CASSLEGQGTGELFF.

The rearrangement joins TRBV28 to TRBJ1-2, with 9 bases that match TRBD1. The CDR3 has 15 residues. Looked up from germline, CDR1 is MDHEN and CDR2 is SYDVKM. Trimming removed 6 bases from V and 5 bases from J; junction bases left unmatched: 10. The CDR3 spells CASSASGTGNYGYTF. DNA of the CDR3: TGTGCCAGCAGCGCCTCCGGGACAGGGAATTATGGCTACACCTTC.

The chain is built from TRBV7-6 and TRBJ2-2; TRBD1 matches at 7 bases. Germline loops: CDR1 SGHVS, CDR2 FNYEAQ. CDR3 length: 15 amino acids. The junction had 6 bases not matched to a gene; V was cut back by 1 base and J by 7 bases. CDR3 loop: CASSLEGARSGELFF. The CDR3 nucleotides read TGTGCCAGCAGCTTAGAGGGGGCTCGGAGCGGGGAGCTGTTTTTT.

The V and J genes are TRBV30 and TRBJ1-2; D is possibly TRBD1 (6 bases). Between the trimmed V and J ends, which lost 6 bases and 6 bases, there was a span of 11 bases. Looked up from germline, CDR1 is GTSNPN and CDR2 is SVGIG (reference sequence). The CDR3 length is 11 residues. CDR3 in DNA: TGTGCCTGCTTAGGGGGAGATGGCTACACCTTC. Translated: CACLGGDGYTF. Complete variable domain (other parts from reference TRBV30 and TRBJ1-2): SQTIHQWPATLVQPVGSPLSLECTVEGTSNPNLYWYRQAAGRGLQLLFYSVGIGQISSEVPQNLSASRPQDRQFILSSKKLLLSDSGFYLCACLGGDGYTFGSGTRLTVV.

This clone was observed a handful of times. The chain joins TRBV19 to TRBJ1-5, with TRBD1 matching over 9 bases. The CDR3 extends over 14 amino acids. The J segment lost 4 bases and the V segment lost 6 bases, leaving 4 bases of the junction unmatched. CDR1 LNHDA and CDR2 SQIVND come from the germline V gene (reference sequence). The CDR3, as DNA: TGTGCCAGTAGCTGGACAGGGGAGAATCAGCCCCAGCATTTT. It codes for CASSWTGENQPQHF.

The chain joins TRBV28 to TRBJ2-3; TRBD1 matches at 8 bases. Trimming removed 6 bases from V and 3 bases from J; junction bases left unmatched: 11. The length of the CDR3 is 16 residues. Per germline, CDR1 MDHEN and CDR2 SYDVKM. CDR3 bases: TGTGCCAGCAGGCCTCTTGGACAGGGTAAAACAGATACGCAGTATTTT. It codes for CASRPLGQGKTDTQYF.

In nucleotides, the CDR3 is TGCGCCAGCAGCTTGGAGGGCAGGGGGAAGGATGCTTTCTTT. Translation gives CASSLEGRGKDAFF. J is TRBJ1-1 and V is TRBV5-1, with 7 bases identical to TRBD1. CDR3 length: 14 amino acids. V lost 0 bases to trimming and J lost 11 bases; unmatched junction nucleotides: 10. Germline lookup yields CDR1 SGHRS and CDR2 YFSETQ.

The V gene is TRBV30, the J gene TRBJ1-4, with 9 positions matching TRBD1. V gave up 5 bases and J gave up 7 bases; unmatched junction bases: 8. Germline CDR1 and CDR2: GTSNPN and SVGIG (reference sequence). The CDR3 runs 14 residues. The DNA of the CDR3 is TGTGCCTGGGGTGCCGGGACAGGGTTTGAAAAACTGTTTTTT. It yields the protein CAWGAGTGFEKLFF.